This T cell receptor (beta chain) is from a study of CD8+ T cells in alopecia areata. Concerning this clone: Antigen specificity is unknown.

cDNA reverse transcribed from extracted RNA served as the sequencing template. Profiling relied on immunoSEQ multiplex PCR, and the TCRdb table lists in-frame clones only, not all of them. The repertoire consists of about 200,000 clones, with more than 50% occurring once and the leading ten covering 4.9%. V was shortened by 7 bases and J by 0 bases, with 9 bases between the two germline ends. Germline V gene sequence: CDR1 MRHNA, CDR2 SNTAGT. The CDR3 extends over 13 amino acids. Study-wide results and limits: Scalp repertoires also include resident alphabeta T cells from normal skin.

The chain employs TRBV6-4 and TRBJ1-1, with D uncertain. This clonotype originated in a human donor in good health. The sample was CD8+ T cells sorted from blood. CDR3 region: CASTPVMNTEAFF. The CDR3 DNA sequence: TGTGCCAGCACCCCCGTTATGAACACTGAAGCTTTCTTT.